This TCR beta chain was sequenced for a study of blood T cells in healthy people across ages. A second about 6 to 11 cycle PCR used barcoded and J-beta primers. TCRdb itself ran the 5' RACE reads through MiXCR, one entry per CDR3 protein. The sample lists some 800,000 distinct CDR3 sequences, 40% to 50% occurring once. CDR3 length: 15 amino acids. Deletions cut 2 bases from V and 5 bases from J, with 18 bases between. Germline CDR1 DFQATT, CDR2 SNEGSKA (reference sequence). This clonotype has only a few counts. The TCR was taken from a man aged 60-69 years in good health. V gene TRBV20-1 combines with J gene TRBJ1-2; D may be TRBD1 (5 bases). Sequenced sample: blood. Here the CDR3 reads CSARSMGGRGYGYTF. CDR3 coding DNA: TGCAGTGCTAGATCCATGGGGGGAAGGGGATATGGCTACACCTTC.